What follows are 10 T cell receptor beta chains derived from one specimen sequenced in a study of blood T cells in healthy people across ages. Primers used in a second PCR of roughly 6 to 11 cycles were a sample-barcoded 5' primer and a J-beta primer mix. From the 5' RACE reads, TCRdb called clonotypes with MiXCR, one entry per CDR3 protein. The profile shows 550,000 to 750,000 distinct CDR3 sequences, roughly 21% of them singletons. Sequenced input: blood. The receptors originated from a man in his 70s in good health.

This clonotype was counted between two and nine times. The chain has TRBV7-3 and TRBJ2-2, with 8 bases matching TRBD1. The CDR3 has 13 amino acids. V was clipped by 6 bases and J by 7 bases; unmatched bases: 4. The germline CDR1 and CDR2 sequences are SGHTA and FQGTGA. The CDR3 sequence is CASSSTGGGELFF. In DNA, the CDR3 is TGTGCCAGCAGTTCTACAGGGGGCGGGGAGCTGTTTTTT.

The chain uses TRBV6-2 or TRBV6-3 and TRBJ2-2; tentative D call: TRBD2 (6 bases). Trimming shortened V by 7 bases and J by 0 bases, and 15 bases separated the two germline ends. The V gene's germline CDR1 is MNHEY and CDR2 SVGEGT. The CDR3 totals 16 residues. Here the CDR3 reads CASTMPSDANTGELFF. The CDR3 nucleotides read TGTGCCAGCACCATGCCTAGCGACGCGAACACCGGGGAGCTGTTTTTT.

The chain has TRBV20-1 and TRBJ2-1, with TRBD1 identical over 8 bases. Germline lookup yields CDR1 DFQATT and CDR2 SNEGSKA (reference sequence). V lost 6 bases and J lost 0; bases outside the gene matches: 13. This CDR3 is built from 17 residues. This CDR3 reads CSARPGTGRSSYNEQFF. CDR3 sequence (DNA): TGCAGTGCCCGTCCCGGGACAGGCCGGAGCTCCTACAATGAGCAGTTCTTC.

This clonotype was seen more than once but under ten times. The chain uses TRBV3-1 and TRBJ1-5; weak D call: TRBD1 (6 bases). Between the trimmed V and J ends, which lost 1 base and 7 bases, there was a span of 20 bases. Germline CDR1 reads LGHDT; CDR2 reads YNNKEL (reference sequence). The CDR3 runs to 17 residues. The CDR3 nucleotides read TGTGCCAGCAGCCAAGGTGGTGGCAGGGGAGGCGAGCAGCCCCAGCATTTT. Protein: CASSQGGGRGGEQPQHF.

V and J are TRBV19 and TRBJ2-5, with 10 bases that match TRBD2. The ends lost 8 bases at V and 4 bases at J; junction bases unmatched: 4. The CDR3 extends over 13 amino acids. CDR1 and CDR2 (germline): LNHDA, SQIVND (reference sequence). The CDR3 region has the DNA TGTGCCAGTCAACGGACTAGCGGAGAGACCCAGTACTTC. This translates into CASQRTSGETQYF.

The V gene is TRBV13, the J gene TRBJ2-5; 10 bases match TRBD2. The J call is uncertain, as TRBJ2-1 better fits the DNA end. This CDR3 spans 15 amino acids. Germline CDR1 is PRHDT and CDR2 is FYEKMQ (reference sequence). The CDR3 here is CASSPPGLAKNEQFF. CDR3 bases: TGTGCCAGCAGCCCGCCGGGACTAGCGAAAAATGAGCAGTTCTTC.

The DNA for the CDR3 is TGCGCCAGCAGCTTAGGGGCAGGGGTCGAGACCCAGTACTTC. As protein: CASSLGAGVETQYF. The chain recombines TRBV5-1 with TRBJ2-5, with D possibly TRBD1 on 6 matching bases. Trimming shortened V by 2 bases and J by 5 bases, and 13 bases separated the two germline ends. The CDR3 is 14 amino acids. CDR1 and CDR2 (germline): SGHRS, YFSETQ.

V gene TRBV12-3 or TRBV12-4 combines with J gene TRBJ2-2; 8 positions agree with TRBD2. V lost 7 bases and J lost 3; bases outside the gene matches: 7. CDR3 length: 15 residues. The CDR3 DNA sequence: TGTGCCAGCAAAGGCGGGAGGTCCCACACCGGGGAGCTGTTTTTT. Its translation: CASKGGRSHTGELFF.

This clonotype was counted a few times. The chain combines TRBV25-1 with TRBJ1-4, with D uncertain. Germline lookup yields CDR1 MGHDK and CDR2 SYGVNS. The V gene lost 5 bases and the J gene lost 8 bases, with 12 bases spanning the gap. The CDR3 has 13 amino acids. The CDR3 nucleotides read TGTGCCAGCAGTTACCGTTCGGGGGAAAAACTGTTTTTT. Translation gives CASSYRSGEKLFF.

The gene calls are TRBV20-1 and TRBJ2-5; D uncertain. The tail of the sequence fits TRBJ2-1 better, so the J call may be wrong. Germline assignment: CDR1 DFQATT and CDR2 SNEGSKA (reference sequence). The CDR3 runs to 16 residues. In DNA form, the CDR3 reads TGCAGTGCTAGACCATTGGGCGGTTTCTCCTACAATGAGCAGTTCTTC. This gives the protein CSARPLGGFSYNEQFF.